The sequence of this T cell receptor beta chain was determined in a study of blood T cell repertoires in COVID-19. Whole-study context: The study drew acute and convalescent COVID-19 samples from the United States, Italy and Spain. T cells, B-cell-depleted T cells, or PBMCs supplied cDNA or gDNA.

Per the authors' pipeline: Estimated nucleated cell counts came from reference gene primer amplification. Sequenced by immunoSEQ multiplex PCR; TCRdb stores in-frame clones only, minus some. That table supplies the V and J calls and clone size; D and trimming were determined from the DNA. The repertoire holds roughly 250,000 clones, about 80% seen once, with roughly 9.6% in the top ten. The CDR3 has 16 residues. Losses at the gene ends were 5 bases for V and 1 base for J; bases not matched to a gene: 5. Germline CDR1 is SEHNR and CDR2 is FQNEAQ (reference sequence). This chain joins TRBV7-9 and TRBJ2-2, with TRBD2 identical over 9 bases. The sequence was obtained from a woman older than 75 with acute or convalescent COVID-19. The sequenced sample consisted of peripheral blood. The DNA of the CDR3 is TGTGCCAGCAGCCCGGGACTAGCCTTGAACACCGGGGAGCTGTTTTTT. Protein product: CASSPGLALNTGELFF.